This entry concerns a single TCR beta chain. What it binds is unknown. The sample comes from a study of cytomegalovirus exposure and HLA in healthy donors. The PCR had 60 Vbeta and 13 Jbeta primers. Assay: immunoSEQ multiplex PCR; the TCRdb copy retains only in-frame clones and omits some. The repertoire has about 140,000 clones, around 85% of them found once; the top ten carry around 4.5%. General study points: The productive fraction for most TCR beta V segments was about 87% or about 30% in an earlier analysis. In a later analysis, a genetic analysis reported fewer productive-TCR N-insertions in an Asian-associated ancestry cluster than the cohort average.

Germline CDR1 and CDR2: LGHNA and YNFKEQ. Between the trimmed V and J ends, which lost 5 bases and 5 bases, there was a span of 15 bases. This CDR3 is built from 14 residues. V and J are TRBV4-2 and TRBJ2-5; perhaps TRBD2 as D (5 bases). The specimen was PBMCs. The TCR originated in a man in his forties in good health and CMV-seropositive. DNA of the CDR3: TGTGCCAGCAGCTTGGTAGGTGAGCGGGAGACCCAGTACTTC. As protein: CASSLVGERETQYF.